These T cell receptor beta chains were read from a single sample in a study of blood T cell repertoires in COVID-19. The protocol was immunoSEQ multiplex PCR, while the TCRdb copy is restricted to in-frame clones and leaves out a portion. Here the sample spans approximately 360,000 clones, 90% being singletons. The sample comprised peripheral blood. The receptors shown here come from a man aged 18-30 years with active or convalescent COVID-19. CDR3s include the opening cysteine and the closing phenylalanine or tryptophan. The D gene is left open where the match is weak. A clone size is listed for some rows: how often the clone was seen (once, few, many), or a class if it is expanded.

clone_size: .; d_call: .; j_call: TRBJ2-1; v_call: TRBV18; cdr3_aa: CASSPSDSYNEQFF; cdr3_nt: TGTGCCAGCTCACCATCAGACTCCTACAATGAGCAGTTCTTC
clone_size: .; d_call: .; j_call: TRBJ1-2; v_call: TRBV5-1; cdr3_aa: CASSAGQTSYTF; cdr3_nt: TGCGCCAGCAGCGCCGGACAGACTAGCTACACCTTC
clone_size: .; d_call: TRBD1; j_call: TRBJ1-2; v_call: TRBV7-2; cdr3_aa: CASSRGQGNYGYTF; cdr3_nt: TGTGCCAGCAGCCGGGGACAGGGTAACTATGGCTACACCTTC
clone_size: once; d_call: TRBD1; j_call: TRBJ1-5; v_call: TRBV4-1; cdr3_aa: CASSQGGGTGDQPQHF; cdr3_nt: TGCGCCAGCAGCCAAGGTGGGGGGACAGGGGATCAGCCCCAGCATTTT
clone_size: .; d_call: .; j_call: TRBJ1-1; v_call: TRBV29-1; cdr3_aa: CSAVRVLMNTEAFF; cdr3_nt: TGCAGCGCCGTGAGAGTCCTCATGAACACTGAAGCTTTCTTT
clone_size: .; d_call: .; j_call: TRBJ2-7; v_call: TRBV5-6; cdr3_aa: CASSRRQIRYEQYF; cdr3_nt: TGTGCCAGCAGCCGCAGACAGATCAGGTACGAGCAGTACTTC
clone_size: .; d_call: .; j_call: TRBJ1-5; v_call: TRBV5-6; cdr3_aa: CASSLGRGTQPQHF; cdr3_nt: TGTGCCAGCAGCTTGGGCAGGGGAACGCAGCCCCAGCATTTT
clone_size: .; d_call: .; j_call: TRBJ1-6; v_call: TRBV28; cdr3_aa: CASSFELSYNSPLHF; cdr3_nt: TGTGCCAGCAGTTTTGAACTTTCCTATAATTCACCCCTCCACTTT
clone_size: .; d_call: TRBD2; j_call: TRBJ2-2; v_call: TRBV6-4; cdr3_aa: CASSSGGLAGGSNTGELFF; cdr3_nt: TGTGCCAGCAGCTCAGGAGGGCTAGCGGGGGGCTCGAACACCGGGGAGCTGTTTTTT
clone_size: .; d_call: TRBD2; j_call: TRBJ2-2; v_call: TRBV9; cdr3_aa: CASSLTSGYTGELFF; cdr3_nt: TGTGCCAGCAGCTTGACTAGCGGATACACCGGGGAGCTGTTTTTT
clone_size: .; d_call: TRBD1; j_call: TRBJ1-1; v_call: TRBV20-1; cdr3_aa: CSASPGTVSEAFF; cdr3_nt: TGCAGTGCTAGTCCCGGGACAGTCTCTGAAGCTTTCTTT
clone_size: .; d_call: .; j_call: TRBJ1-2; v_call: TRBV7-2; cdr3_aa: CASSLRLAGYTF; cdr3_nt: TGTGCCAGCAGCTTGAGACTGGCAGGCTACACCTTC
clone_size: .; d_call: TRBD1; j_call: TRBJ1-1; v_call: TRBV25-1; cdr3_aa: CASSEYAGGTEAFF; cdr3_nt: TGTGCCAGCAGTGAATACGCAGGGGGGACTGAAGCTTTCTTT
clone_size: .; d_call: TRBD2; j_call: TRBJ2-7; v_call: TRBV11-2; cdr3_aa: CASSYRRGADEQYF; cdr3_nt: TGTGCCAGCAGCTACAGGCGGGGGGCGGACGAGCAGTACTTC
clone_size: .; d_call: TRBD1; j_call: TRBJ1-2; v_call: TRBV2; cdr3_aa: CASIEQGARPNGYTF; cdr3_nt: TGTGCCAGCATAGAACAGGGGGCGCGGCCTAATGGCTACACCTTC
clone_size: .; d_call: TRBD1; j_call: TRBJ1-3; v_call: TRBV7-2; cdr3_aa: CASSPRGTVSGNTIYF; cdr3_nt: TGTGCCAGCAGCCCTCGGGGGACAGTCTCTGGAAACACCATATATTTT
clone_size: few; d_call: .; j_call: TRBJ2-4; v_call: TRBV27; cdr3_aa: CASSLLGPGDIQYF; cdr3_nt: TGTGCCAGCAGTTTATTAGGCCCAGGGGACATTCAGTACTTC
clone_size: .; d_call: .; j_call: TRBJ1-2; v_call: TRBV12-3/TRBV12-4; cdr3_aa: CASSLAGGGYTF; cdr3_nt: TGTGCCAGCAGTTTAGCGGGGGGTGGCTACACCTTC
clone_size: .; d_call: TRBD2; j_call: TRBJ2-1; v_call: TRBV19; cdr3_aa: CASSDSGRGNEQFF; cdr3_nt: TGTGCCAGTAGTGATAGCGGGAGGGGCAATGAGCAGTTCTTC
clone_size: few; d_call: TRBD1; j_call: TRBJ1-3; v_call: TRBV4-2; cdr3_aa: CASSQDRKRRQGTRDTIYF; cdr3_nt: TGTGCCAGCAGCCAAGATAGGAAGCGACGACAGGGGACCCGGGACACCATATATTTT
clone_size: .; d_call: .; j_call: TRBJ2-7; v_call: TRBV7-8; cdr3_aa: CASSLSLAVVTYEQYF; cdr3_nt: TGTGCCAGCAGCTTAAGTCTGGCAGTTGTAACCTACGAGCAGTACTTC
clone_size: .; d_call: .; j_call: TRBJ2-4; v_call: TRBV27; cdr3_aa: CASSFLYTGTKNIQYF; cdr3_nt: TGTGCCAGCAGTTTCCTGTACACAGGGACCAAAAACATTCAGTACTTC
clone_size: .; d_call: .; j_call: TRBJ1-6; v_call: TRBV21-1; cdr3_aa: CASSKTGKTSPLHF; cdr3_nt: TGTGCCAGCAGCAAGACAGGGAAGACTTCACCCCTCCACTTT
clone_size: .; d_call: .; j_call: TRBJ2-3; v_call: TRBV29-1; cdr3_aa: CSVARADDTQYF; cdr3_nt: TGCAGCGTTGCGCGGGCCGACGATACGCAGTATTTT
clone_size: once; d_call: .; j_call: TRBJ1-6; v_call: TRBV7-9; cdr3_aa: CASSLGGWSPLHF; cdr3_nt: TGTGCCAGCAGCTTAGGAGGGTGGTCACCCCTCCACTTT
clone_size: .; d_call: .; j_call: TRBJ2-3; v_call: TRBV28; cdr3_aa: CASSLRWLGADTQYF; cdr3_nt: TGTGCCAGCAGTCTGCGGTGGCTCGGGGCAGATACGCAGTATTTT
clone_size: .; d_call: TRBD2; j_call: TRBJ2-1; v_call: TRBV6-1; cdr3_aa: CASSLTSGMVNEQFF; cdr3_nt: TGTGCCAGCAGTTTGACTAGCGGAATGGTAAATGAGCAGTTCTTC
clone_size: once; d_call: TRBD2; j_call: TRBJ2-7; v_call: TRBV15; cdr3_aa: CATSRSGLEDYEQYF; cdr3_nt: TGTGCCACCAGCAGATCGGGACTAGAGGATTACGAGCAGTACTTC
clone_size: once; d_call: TRBD1; j_call: TRBJ1-5; v_call: TRBV25-1; cdr3_aa: CASGTDNQPQHF; cdr3_nt: TGTGCCAGTGGGACAGACAATCAGCCCCAGCATTTT
clone_size: .; d_call: TRBD2; j_call: TRBJ2-3; v_call: TRBV7-8; cdr3_aa: CASSATLAGGSDTQYF; cdr3_nt: TGTGCCAGCAGCGCCACTTTAGCGGGAGGCTCAGATACGCAGTATTTT
clone_size: .; d_call: .; j_call: TRBJ1-1; v_call: TRBV7-3; cdr3_aa: CASSLGSLNTEAFF; cdr3_nt: TGTGCCAGCAGCTTGGGCAGCTTGAACACTGAAGCTTTCTTT
clone_size: once; d_call: TRBD1; j_call: TRBJ1-2; v_call: TRBV5-1; cdr3_aa: CASSLVETGASGYTF; cdr3_nt: TGCGCCAGCAGCTTGGTTGAGACAGGGGCCAGTGGCTACACCTTC
clone_size: .; d_call: TRBD1; j_call: TRBJ1-1; v_call: TRBV6-5; cdr3_aa: CASSRDRGNTEAFF; cdr3_nt: TGTGCCAGCAGTCGGGACAGGGGGAACACTGAAGCTTTCTTT
clone_size: .; d_call: TRBD1; j_call: TRBJ1-1; v_call: TRBV4-1; cdr3_aa: CASSQDARDSAFF; cdr3_nt: TGCGCCAGCAGCCAAGACGCCAGGGACAGCGCTTTCTTT
clone_size: .; d_call: TRBD2; j_call: TRBJ2-5; v_call: TRBV7-2; cdr3_aa: CASSDSYRTSKETQYF; cdr3_nt: TGTGCCAGCAGCGACTCATATCGGACTAGCAAAGAGACCCAGTACTTC